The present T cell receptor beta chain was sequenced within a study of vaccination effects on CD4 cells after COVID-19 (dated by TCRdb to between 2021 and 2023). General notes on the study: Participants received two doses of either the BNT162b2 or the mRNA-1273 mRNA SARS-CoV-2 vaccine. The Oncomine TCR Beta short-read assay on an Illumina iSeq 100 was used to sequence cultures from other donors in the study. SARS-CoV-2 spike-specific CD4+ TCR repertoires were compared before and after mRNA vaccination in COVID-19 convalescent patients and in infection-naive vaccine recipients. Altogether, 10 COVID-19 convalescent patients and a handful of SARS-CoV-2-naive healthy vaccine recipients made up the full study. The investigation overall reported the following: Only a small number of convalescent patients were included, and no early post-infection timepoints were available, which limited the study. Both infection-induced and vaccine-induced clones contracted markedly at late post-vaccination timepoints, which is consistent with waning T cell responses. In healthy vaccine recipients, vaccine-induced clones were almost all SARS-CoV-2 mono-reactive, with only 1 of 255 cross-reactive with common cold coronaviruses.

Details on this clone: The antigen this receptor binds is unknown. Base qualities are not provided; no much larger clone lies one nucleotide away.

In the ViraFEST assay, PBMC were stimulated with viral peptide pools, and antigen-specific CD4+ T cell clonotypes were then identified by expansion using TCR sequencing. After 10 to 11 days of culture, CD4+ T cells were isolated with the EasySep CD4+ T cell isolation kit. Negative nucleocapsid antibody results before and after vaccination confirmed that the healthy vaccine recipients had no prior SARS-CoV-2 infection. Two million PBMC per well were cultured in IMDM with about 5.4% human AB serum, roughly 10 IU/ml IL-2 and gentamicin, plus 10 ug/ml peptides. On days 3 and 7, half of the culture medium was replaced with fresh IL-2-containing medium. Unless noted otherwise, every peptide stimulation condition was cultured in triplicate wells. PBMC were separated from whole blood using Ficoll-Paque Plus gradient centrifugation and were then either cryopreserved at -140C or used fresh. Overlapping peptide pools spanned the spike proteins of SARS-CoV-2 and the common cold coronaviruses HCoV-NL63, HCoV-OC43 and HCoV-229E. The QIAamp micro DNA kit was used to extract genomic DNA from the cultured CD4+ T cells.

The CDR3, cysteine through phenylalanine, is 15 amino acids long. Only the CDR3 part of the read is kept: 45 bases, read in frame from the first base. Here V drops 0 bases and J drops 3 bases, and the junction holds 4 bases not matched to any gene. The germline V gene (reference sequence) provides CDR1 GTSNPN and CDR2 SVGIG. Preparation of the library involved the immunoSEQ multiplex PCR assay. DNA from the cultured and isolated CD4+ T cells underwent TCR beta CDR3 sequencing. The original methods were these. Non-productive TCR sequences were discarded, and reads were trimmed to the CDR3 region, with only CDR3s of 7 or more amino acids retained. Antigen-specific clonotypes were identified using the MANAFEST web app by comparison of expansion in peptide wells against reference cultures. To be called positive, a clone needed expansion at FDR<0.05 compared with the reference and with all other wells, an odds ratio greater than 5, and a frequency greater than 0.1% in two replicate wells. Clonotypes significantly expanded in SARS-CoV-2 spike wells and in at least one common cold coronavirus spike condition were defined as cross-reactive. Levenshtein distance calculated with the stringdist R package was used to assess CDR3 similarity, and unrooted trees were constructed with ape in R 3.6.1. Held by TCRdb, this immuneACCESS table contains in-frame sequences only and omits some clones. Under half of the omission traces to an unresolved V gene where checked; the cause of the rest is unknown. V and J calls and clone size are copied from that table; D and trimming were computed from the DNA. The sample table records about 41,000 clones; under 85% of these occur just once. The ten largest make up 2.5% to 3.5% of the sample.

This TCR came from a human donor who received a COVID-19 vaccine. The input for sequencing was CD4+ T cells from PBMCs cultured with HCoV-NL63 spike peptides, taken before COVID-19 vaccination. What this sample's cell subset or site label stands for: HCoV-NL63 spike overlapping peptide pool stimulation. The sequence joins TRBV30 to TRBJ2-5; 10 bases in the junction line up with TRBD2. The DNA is TGTGCCTGGAGTGTTGGCCTAGCGGGGGAAGAGACCCAGTACTTC. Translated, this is CAWSVGLAGEETQYF.